This is a list of T cell receptor beta chains from one sample in a study of CD8 T cells in ankylosing spondylitis. TCRdb recomputed calls from the 5' RACE reads with MiXCR, one row per CDR3 protein. The sample gives fewer than 400,000 distinct CDR3 sequences, 14% to 15% of which show up once; roughly 0.99% is in the top ten. The specimen was blood, either unsorted or a sorted T cell fraction (not recorded which). The receptors shown here come from a male donor with ankylosing spondylitis or in good health (not recorded which). Both conserved end residues are part of each CDR3. A D gene is named only where the DNA matches it firmly. Clone size is given for some rows only: seen once, a few or many times, or a class if the clone is expanded.

V	D	size	J	DNA	CDR3
TRBV5-1	TRBD2	.	TRBJ2-3	TGCGCCAGCAGCTTGCCCCGGGACTACACAGATACGCAGTATTTT	CASSLPRDYTDTQYF
TRBV29-1	.	.	TRBJ2-1	TGCAGCGTTGATATCAGGGACACTGAGCAGTTCTTC	CSVDIRDTEQFF
TRBV4-1	TRBD1	.	TRBJ1-1	TGCGCCAGCAGCCAAGAGGACAGGGGGCGATTCCTGAACACTGAAGCTTTCTTT	CASSQEDRGRFLNTEAFF
TRBV20-1	.	.	TRBJ2-7	TGCAGTGCTAGCCGGCCGGAGGGTGTGGACGAGCAGTACTTC	CSASRPEGVDEQYF
TRBV4-2	.	.	TRBJ2-7	TGTGCCAGCAGCCAAGATACAGCTTCCGCGTCCTACGAGCAGTACTTC	CASSQDTASASYEQYF
TRBV30	.	once	TRBJ1-5	TGTGCCTGGACGGTGGGGGAGGGTCAGCCCCAGCATTTT	CAWTVGEGQPQHF
TRBV5-6	.	once	TRBJ2-6	TGTGCCAGCAGCTTGAGTCCGACAGGCTCTGGGGCCAACGTCCTGACTTTC	CASSLSPTGSGANVLTF
TRBV5-5	TRBD1	.	TRBJ2-1	TGTGCCAGCAGTCACGGACAGGGAGGCTACAATGAGCAGTTCTTC	CASSHGQGGYNEQFF
TRBV30	TRBD2	.	TRBJ2-1	TGTGCCTGGAGTGGCGGACTAGCGGGAGGGTACAATGAGCAGTTCTTT	CAWSGGLAGGYNEQFF
TRBV20-1	.	.	TRBJ2-3	TGCTGTGCTAGAGATTCTCCAGGCCCCAGCACAGATACGCAGTATTTT	CCARDSPGPSTDTQYF
TRBV5-1	TRBD1	.	TRBJ2-7	TGCGCCAGCAGCCTGCGGACAGGGAGCTCCTACGAGCAGTACTTC	CASSLRTGSSYEQYF
TRBV29-1	.	.	TRBJ2-5	TGCAGCGTTGTCGGGGAGACCCAGTACTTC	CSVVGETQYF
TRBV29-1	.	.	TRBJ2-5	TGCAGCGTTGAGTTCGGGGGGCTGGCCCAGTACTTC	CSVEFGGLAQYF
TRBV5-1	.	few	TRBJ1-3	TGCGCCAGCAGCCCAGGAGGGGCAGGAAACACCATATATTTT	CASSPGGAGNTIYF
TRBV12-3/TRBV12-4	TRBD1	few	TRBJ1-3	TGTGCCAGCACAAGGGGGCCCTCCGGAAACACCATATATTTT	CASTRGPSGNTIYF
TRBV2	TRBD1	once	TRBJ2-7	TGTGCCAGCAGCGGATACAGGGGAGTCTCCGAGCAGTACTTC	CASSGYRGVSEQYF
TRBV3-1	.	.	TRBJ1-1	TGTGCCAGCAGCCAAGAACCGGGACCCCACACTGAAGCTTTCTTT	CASSQEPGPHTEAFF
TRBV5-5	.	few	TRBJ2-3	TGTGCCAGCAGCTTGCAGGGGTCGGAATTAAATACGCAGTATTTT	CASSLQGSELNTQYF
TRBV4-1	TRBD2	.	TRBJ2-3	TGCGCCAGCAGCTCGGGGGGGGCGGCAGATACGCAGTATTTT	CASSSGGAADTQYF
TRBV12-3/TRBV12-4	.	many	TRBJ1-1	TGTGCCAGCGTCACATCGACAGCCGTGAATGAAGCTTTCTTT	CASVTSTAVNEAFF
TRBV20-1	.	.	TRBJ2-5	TGCAGTGCTCGCACTCCGGGACCTAACATGGCCCAGTACTTC	CSARTPGPNMAQYF
TRBV15	.	.	TRBJ1-6	TGTGCCACCAGCAGAGACCGGGGACCTTGGACGGATTCACCCCTCCACTTT	CATSRDRGPWTDSPLHF
TRBV29-1	TRBD2	few	TRBJ2-1	TGCAGCTATAGGACTAGCGGGAGAACAGATGAGCAGTTCTTC	CSYRTSGRTDEQFF
TRBV4-2	TRBD1	few	TRBJ1-1	TGTGCCAGCAGCCTCGGGACAGGGAAAGATCCTGAAGCTTTCTTT	CASSLGTGKDPEAFF
TRBV7-8	TRBD2	.	TRBJ2-3	TGTGCCAGCAGCTTAGCTGAGCGGGAGACGACAGATACGCAGTATTTT	CASSLAERETTDTQYF
TRBV7-9	.	.	TRBJ2-2	TGTGCCAGCAGCTTATCAGCCGGAACGTCCGGGGAGCTGTTTTTT	CASSLSAGTSGELFF
TRBV4-1	TRBD1	.	TRBJ2-7	TGCGCCAGCAGCCAGAACGGACAGGGGGCATACGAGCAGTACTTC	CASSQNGQGAYEQYF
TRBV6-1	TRBD1	.	TRBJ1-1	TGTGCCAGCAGTCAAGGGACAGGGGGCTCTGAAGCTTTCTTT	CASSQGTGGSEAFF
TRBV5-1	TRBD1	.	TRBJ2-3	TGCGCCAGCAGCTTGGGACAGGGTTTGTCAGATACGCAGTATTTT	CASSLGQGLSDTQYF
TRBV6-5	.	few	TRBJ2-1	TGTGCCAGCACTCCCTCGAGCTCCTACAATGAGCAGTTCTTC	CASTPSSSYNEQFF
TRBV4-1	TRBD2	.	TRBJ2-5	TGCGCCAGCAGCCAGAGTAGCGGGGGTCTGGAGACCCAGTACTTC	CASSQSSGGLETQYF
TRBV20-1	TRBD1	few	TRBJ2-1	TGCAGTGCTAGTAGGGACAGGCGCTACAATGAGCAGTTCTTC	CSASRDRRYNEQFF
TRBV3-1	.	.	TRBJ2-7	TGTGCCAGCAGCCAAGTGAGCCTAGCCGGCGAGCAGTACTTC	CASSQVSLAGEQYF
TRBV5-1	TRBD2	.	TRBJ2-5	TGCGCCAGCAGCTTGGACGCGGGGGAAGAGACCCAGTACTTC	CASSLDAGEETQYF
TRBV20-1	TRBD1	few	TRBJ2-7	TGCAGTGCGACCTCGACAGGGGGGGGGCGGAACTTC	CSATSTGGGRNF
TRBV9	.	.	TRBJ2-3	TGTGCCAGCAGCCCTTCTCCCACAGATACGCAGTATTTT	CASSPSPTDTQYF
TRBV24-1	TRBD2	.	TRBJ2-1	TGTGCCACCAGTGATTTGAAGCCTAGCGGGAGCAATGAGCAGTTCTTC	CATSDLKPSGSNEQFF
TRBV4-1	TRBD2	.	TRBJ2-1	TGCGCCAGCAGCCAAGATCGTGAGACTAGCGGGAAAGACAATGAGCAGTTCTTC	CASSQDRETSGKDNEQFF
TRBV18	TRBD1	.	TRBJ1-2	TGTGCCAGCTCACCCTACAGGGGGCAGGGCTACACCTTC	CASSPYRGQGYTF
TRBV7-8	.	.	TRBJ1-5	TGTGCCAGCAGTCGGGACCCGGCTTCTGTCCGGCCCCAGCATTTT	CASSRDPASVRPQHF